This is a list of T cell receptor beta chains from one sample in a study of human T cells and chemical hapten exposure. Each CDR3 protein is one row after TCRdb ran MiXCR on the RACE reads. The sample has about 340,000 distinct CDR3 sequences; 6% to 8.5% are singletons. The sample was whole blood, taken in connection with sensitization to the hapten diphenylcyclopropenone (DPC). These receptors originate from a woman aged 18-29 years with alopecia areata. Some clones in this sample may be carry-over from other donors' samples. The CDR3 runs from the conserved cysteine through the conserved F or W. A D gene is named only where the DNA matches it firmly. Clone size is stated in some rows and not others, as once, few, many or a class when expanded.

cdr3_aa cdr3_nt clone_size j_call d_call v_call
CASSPEQGTSYGYTF TGTGCCAGCAGCCCCGAACAGGGGACTAGCTATGGCTACACCTTC - TRBJ1-2 TRBD1 TRBV11-2
CVVASDVPDTQYF TGTGTGGTGGCTAGCGACGTGCCAGATACGCAGTATTTT many TRBJ2-3 - TRBV6-5
CASSVGTGHQETQYF TGTGCCAGCAGCGTAGGGACAGGCCACCAAGAGACCCAGTACTTC many TRBJ2-5 TRBD1 TRBV9
CAISGGTGGLQYF TGTGCCATCAGTGGAGGGACAGGGGGCTTGCAGTATTTT - TRBJ2-3 TRBD1 TRBV10-3
CSATGGLNYGYTF TGCAGTGCTACAGGGGGACTAAACTATGGCTACACCTTC - TRBJ1-2 TRBD1 TRBV20-1
CASSLSQGSWGRAFF TGTGCCAGCAGCTTATCCCAGGGAAGTTGGGGAAGAGCTTTCTTT - TRBJ1-1 - TRBV7-3
CASSQGSGTQETQYF TGTGCCAGCAGCCAAGGGAGCGGAACCCAAGAGACCCAGTACTTC - TRBJ2-5 - TRBV3-1
CASSQGSYEQYF TGTGCCAGCAGCCAGGGCTCCTACGAGCAGTACTTC many TRBJ2-7 - TRBV3-1
CASNRGRADTQYF TGTGCCAGCAATCGGGGAAGAGCAGATACGCAGTATTTT - TRBJ2-3 - TRBV6-2/TRBV6-3
CASSLSIAGQNQPQHF TGTGCCAGCAGTTTATCAATCGCAGGGCAAAATCAGCCCCAGCATTTT few TRBJ1-5 - TRBV27
CASRGGGQETQYF TGTGCCAGTAGGGGCGGGGGTCAAGAGACCCAGTACTTC many TRBJ2-5 TRBD2 TRBV5-4
CASSGDSRRDTQYF TGCGCCAGCAGCGGGGACTCCCGGAGAGATACGCAGTATTTT - TRBJ2-3 - TRBV5-1
CASSQDSPGTVDEKLFF TGTGCCAGCAGCCAAGATTCCCCCGGGACAGTGGATGAAAAACTGTTTTTT - TRBJ1-4 TRBD1 TRBV3-1
CARSLRGGPDTQYF TGTGCCAGAAGCTTGAGGGGGGGCCCAGATACGCAGTATTTT many TRBJ2-3 - TRBV5-3
CASRRGGEGAEAFF TGTGCCAGCAGGCGGGGGGGCGAAGGAGCTGAAGCTTTCTTT - TRBJ1-1 - TRBV28
CASSVMTGRQETQYF TGCGCCAGCAGCGTGATGACAGGGCGCCAAGAGACCCAGTACTTC many TRBJ2-5 TRBD1 TRBV5-1
CSAERGTYNEQFF TGCAGTGCTGAGCGGGGAACCTACAATGAGCAGTTCTTC many TRBJ2-1 TRBD2 TRBV20-1
CSARDSVNLWAKNIQYF TGCAGTGCTAGAGATTCGGTGAATCTTTGGGCCAAAAACATTCAGTACTTC many TRBJ2-4 - TRBV20-1
CASSLASRPDTQYF TGTGCCAGCAGCTTAGCCTCCAGACCAGATACGCAGTATTTT - TRBJ2-3 - TRBV11-1
CASSTGRTGDAQYF TGCGCCAGCAGCACCGGACGCACCGGGGACGCCCAGTACTTC few TRBJ2-5 - TRBV5-1
CASSFTTGRPNTGELFF TGTGCCAGCAGCTTTACAACAGGGCGCCCGAACACCGGGGAGCTGTTTTTT - TRBJ2-2 - TRBV7-9
CASSLTGATGELFF TGTGCCAGCAGCCTGACAGGGGCCACCGGGGAGCTGTTTTTT - TRBJ2-2 TRBD1 TRBV28